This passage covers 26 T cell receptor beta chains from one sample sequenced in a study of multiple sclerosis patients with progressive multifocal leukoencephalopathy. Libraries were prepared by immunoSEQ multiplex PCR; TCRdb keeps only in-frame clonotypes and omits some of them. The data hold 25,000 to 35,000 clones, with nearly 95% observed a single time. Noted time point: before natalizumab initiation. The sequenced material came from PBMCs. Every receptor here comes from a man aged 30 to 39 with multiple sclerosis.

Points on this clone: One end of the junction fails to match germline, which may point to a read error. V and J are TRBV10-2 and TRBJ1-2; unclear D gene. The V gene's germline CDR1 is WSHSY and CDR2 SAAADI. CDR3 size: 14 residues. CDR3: CASTGLGQAYGHTF. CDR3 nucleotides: TGCGCCAGCACGGGCCTCGGGCAGGCCTATGGCCACACCTTC.

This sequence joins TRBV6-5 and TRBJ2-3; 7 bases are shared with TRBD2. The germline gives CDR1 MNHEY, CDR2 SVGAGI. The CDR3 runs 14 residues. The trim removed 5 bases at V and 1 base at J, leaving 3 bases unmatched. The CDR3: CASSRGRGTDTQYF. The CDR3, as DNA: TGTGCCAGCAGTCGCGGGAGAGGCACAGATACGCAGTATTTT.

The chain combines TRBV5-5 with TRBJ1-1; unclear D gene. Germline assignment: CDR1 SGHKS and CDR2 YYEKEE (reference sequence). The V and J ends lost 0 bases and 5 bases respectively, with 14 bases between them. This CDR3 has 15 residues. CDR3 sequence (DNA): TGTGCCAGCAGCTTGGTGGAGGCAGGAGGGACTGAAGCTTTCTTT. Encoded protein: CASSLVEAGGTEAFF.

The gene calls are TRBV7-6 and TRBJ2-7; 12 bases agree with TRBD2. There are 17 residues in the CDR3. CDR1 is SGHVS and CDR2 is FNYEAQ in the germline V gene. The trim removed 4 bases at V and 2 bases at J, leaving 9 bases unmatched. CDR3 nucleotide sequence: TGTGCCAGCAGCTCGGGACTAGCGGGCGTGGCCCCCTACGAGCAGTACTTC. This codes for CASSSGLAGVAPYEQYF.

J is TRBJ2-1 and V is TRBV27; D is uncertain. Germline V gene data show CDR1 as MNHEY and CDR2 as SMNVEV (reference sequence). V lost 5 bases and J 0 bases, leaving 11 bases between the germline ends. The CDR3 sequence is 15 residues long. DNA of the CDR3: TGTGCCAGCAGTCTTGGGGTAAGCTCCTACAATGAGCAGTTCTTC. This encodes CASSLGVSSYNEQFF.

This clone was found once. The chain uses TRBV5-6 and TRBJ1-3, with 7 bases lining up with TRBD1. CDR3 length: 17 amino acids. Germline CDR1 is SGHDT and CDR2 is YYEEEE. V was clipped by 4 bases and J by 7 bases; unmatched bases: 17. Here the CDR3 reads CASSPGWTGSSRNTIYF. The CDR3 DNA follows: TGTGCCAGCAGCCCGGGGTGGACAGGCAGCTCTAGGAACACCATATATTTT.

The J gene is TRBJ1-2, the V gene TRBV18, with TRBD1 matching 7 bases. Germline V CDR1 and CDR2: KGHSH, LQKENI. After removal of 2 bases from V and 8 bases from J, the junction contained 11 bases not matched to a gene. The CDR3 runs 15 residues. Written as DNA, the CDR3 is TGTGCCAGCTCACCAAGACAGGGAAACAGGAACGGCTACACCTTC. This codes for CASSPRQGNRNGYTF.

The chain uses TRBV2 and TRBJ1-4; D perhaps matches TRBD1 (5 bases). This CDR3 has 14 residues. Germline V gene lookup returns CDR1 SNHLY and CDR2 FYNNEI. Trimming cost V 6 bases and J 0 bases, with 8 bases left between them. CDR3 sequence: CASRGQTTNEKLFF. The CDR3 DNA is TGTGCCAGCAGGGGGCAAACAACTAATGAAAAACTGTTTTTT. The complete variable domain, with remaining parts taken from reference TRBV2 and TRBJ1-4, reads EPEVTQTPSHQVTQMGQEVILRCVPISNHLYFYWYRQILGQKVEFLVSFYNNEISEKSEIFDDQFSVERPDGSNFTLKIRSTKLEDSAMYFCASRGQTTNEKLFFGSGTQLSVL.

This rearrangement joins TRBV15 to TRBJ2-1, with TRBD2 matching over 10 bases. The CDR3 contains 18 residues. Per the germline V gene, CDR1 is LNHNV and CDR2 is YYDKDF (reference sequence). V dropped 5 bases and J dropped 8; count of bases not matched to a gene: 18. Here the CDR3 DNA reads TGTGCCACCAGCGGGGACCTTAGCGGGAGGCCGGGCGTGGATGAGCAGTTCTTC. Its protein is CATSGDLSGRPGVDEQFF.

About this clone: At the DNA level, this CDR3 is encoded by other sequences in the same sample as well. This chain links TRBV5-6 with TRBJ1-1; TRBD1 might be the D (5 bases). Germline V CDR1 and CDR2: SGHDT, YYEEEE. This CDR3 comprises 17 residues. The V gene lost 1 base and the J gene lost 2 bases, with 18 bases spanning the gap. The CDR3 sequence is CASSLWPPGPPNTEAFF. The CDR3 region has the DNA TGTGCCAGCAGCTTGTGGCCGCCGGGACCTCCTAACACTGAAGCTTTCTTT. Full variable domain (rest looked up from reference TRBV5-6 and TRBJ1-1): DAGVTQSPTHLIKTRGQQVTLRCSPKSGHDTVSWYQQALGQGPQFIFQYYEEEERQRGNFPDRFSGHQFPNYSSELNVNALLLGDSALYLCASSLWPPGPPNTEAFFGQGTRLTVV.

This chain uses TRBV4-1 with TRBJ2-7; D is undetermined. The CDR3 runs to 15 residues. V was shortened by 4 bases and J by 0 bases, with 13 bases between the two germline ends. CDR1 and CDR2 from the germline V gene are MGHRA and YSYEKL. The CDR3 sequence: CASSLRTESSYEQYF. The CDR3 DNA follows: TGCGCCAGCAGCCTTAGGACGGAAAGCTCCTACGAGCAGTACTTC.

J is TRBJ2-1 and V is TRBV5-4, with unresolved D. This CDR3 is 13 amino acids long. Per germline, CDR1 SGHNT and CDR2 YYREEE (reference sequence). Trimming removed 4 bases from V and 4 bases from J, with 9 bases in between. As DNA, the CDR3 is TGTGCCAGCAGCCCCAACTCTTACAATGAGCAGTTCTTC. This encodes CASSPNSYNEQFF.

CDR3 sequence (DNA): TGTGCCAGCAGTGCCGGGACAGGGGGGCGGAATTCACCCCTCCACTTT. Translated: CASSAGTGGRNSPLHF. The genes are TRBV25-1 and TRBJ1-6, with TRBD1 matching over 11 bases. The CDR3 sequence is 16 residues long. V lost 4 bases, J lost 7 bases, and 6 bases stayed unmatched. Germline CDR1 reads MGHDK; CDR2 reads SYGVNS.

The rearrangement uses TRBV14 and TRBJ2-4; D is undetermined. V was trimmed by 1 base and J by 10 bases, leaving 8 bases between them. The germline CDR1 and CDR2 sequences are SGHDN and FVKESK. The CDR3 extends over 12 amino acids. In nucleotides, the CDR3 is TGTGCCAGCAGCCAAGTTGAGGAAATTCAGTACTTC. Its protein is CASSQVEEIQYF.

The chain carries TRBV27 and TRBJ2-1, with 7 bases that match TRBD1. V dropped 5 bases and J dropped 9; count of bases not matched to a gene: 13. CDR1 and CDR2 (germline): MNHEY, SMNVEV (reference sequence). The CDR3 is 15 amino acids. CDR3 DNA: TGTGCCAGCAGTCGCACAGTACAGGGGTGGGGTGAGCAGTTCTTC. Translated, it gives CASSRTVQGWGEQFF.

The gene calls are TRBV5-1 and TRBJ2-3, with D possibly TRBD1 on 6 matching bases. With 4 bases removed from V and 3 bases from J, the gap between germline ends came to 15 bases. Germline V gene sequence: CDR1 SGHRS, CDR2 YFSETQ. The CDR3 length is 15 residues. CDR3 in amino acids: CASSAAGVLTDTQYF. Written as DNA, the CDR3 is TGCGCCAGCAGCGCAGCAGGGGTATTGACAGATACGCAGTATTTT.

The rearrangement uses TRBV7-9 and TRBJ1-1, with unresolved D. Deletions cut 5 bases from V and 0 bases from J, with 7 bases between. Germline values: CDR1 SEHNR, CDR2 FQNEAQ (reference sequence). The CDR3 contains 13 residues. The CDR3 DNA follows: TGTGCCAGCAGCCGCGACATGAACACTGAAGCTTTCTTT. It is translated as CASSRDMNTEAFF.

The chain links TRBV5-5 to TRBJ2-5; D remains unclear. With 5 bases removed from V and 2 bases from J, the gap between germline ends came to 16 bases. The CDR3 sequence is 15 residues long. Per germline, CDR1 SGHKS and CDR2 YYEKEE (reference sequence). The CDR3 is CASRLRPGLQETQYF. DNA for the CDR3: TGTGCCAGCAGGCTTAGGCCGGGTTTACAAGAGACCCAGTACTTC. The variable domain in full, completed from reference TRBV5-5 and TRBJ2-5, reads DAGVTQSPTHLIKTRGQQVTLRCSPISGHKSVSWYQQVLGQGPQFIFQYYEKEERGRGNFPDRFSARQFPNYSSELNVNALLLGDSALYLCASRLRPGLQETQYFGPGTRLLVL.

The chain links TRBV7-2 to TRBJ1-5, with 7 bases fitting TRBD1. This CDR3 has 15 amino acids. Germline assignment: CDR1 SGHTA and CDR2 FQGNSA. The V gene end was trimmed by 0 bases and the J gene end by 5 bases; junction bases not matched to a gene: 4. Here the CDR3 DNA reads TGTGCCAGCAGCTTAGCCCCAGGGGGTTATCAGCCCCAGCATTTT. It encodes CASSLAPGGYQPQHF.

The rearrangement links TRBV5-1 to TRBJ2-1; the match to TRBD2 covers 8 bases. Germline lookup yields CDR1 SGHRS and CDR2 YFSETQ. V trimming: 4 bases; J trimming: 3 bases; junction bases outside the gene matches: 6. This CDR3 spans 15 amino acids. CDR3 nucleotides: TGCGCCAGCAGCCCTACCGGGACTAGCTACAATGAGCAGTTCTTC. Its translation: CASSPTGTSYNEQFF. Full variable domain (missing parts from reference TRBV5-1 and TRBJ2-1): KAGVTQTPRYLIKTRGQQVTLSCSPISGHRSVSWYQQTPGQGLQFLFEYFSETQRNKGNFPGRFSGRQFSNSRSEMNVSTLELGDSALYLCASSPTGTSYNEQFFGPGTRLTVL.

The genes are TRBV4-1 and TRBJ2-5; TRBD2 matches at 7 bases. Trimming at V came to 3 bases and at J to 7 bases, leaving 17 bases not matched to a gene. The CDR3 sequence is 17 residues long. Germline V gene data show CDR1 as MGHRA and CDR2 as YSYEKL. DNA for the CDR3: TGCGCCAGCAGCCACCCCGAGCGGGGTACCGGGGGTAGGACCCAGTACTTC. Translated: CASSHPERGTGGRTQYF.

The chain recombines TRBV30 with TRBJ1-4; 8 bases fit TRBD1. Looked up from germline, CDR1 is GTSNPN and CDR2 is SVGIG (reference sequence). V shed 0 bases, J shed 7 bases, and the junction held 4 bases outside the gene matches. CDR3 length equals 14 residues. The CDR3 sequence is CAWSVGRGREKLFF. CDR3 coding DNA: TGTGCCTGGAGTGTGGGCAGGGGGCGTGAAAAACTGTTTTTT. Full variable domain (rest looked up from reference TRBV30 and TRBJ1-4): SQTIHQWPATLVQPVGSPLSLECTVEGTSNPNLYWYRQAAGRGLQLLFYSVGIGQISSEVPQNLSASRPQDRQFILSSKKLLLSDSGFYLCAWSVGRGREKLFFGSGTQLSVL.

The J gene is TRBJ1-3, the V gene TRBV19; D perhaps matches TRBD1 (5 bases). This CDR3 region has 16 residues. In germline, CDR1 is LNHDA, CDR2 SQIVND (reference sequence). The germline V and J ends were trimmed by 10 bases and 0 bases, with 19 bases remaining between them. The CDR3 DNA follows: TGTGCCACCTCCAATGGGGGATCCTTCTCTGGAAACACCATATATTTT. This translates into CATSNGGSFSGNTIYF.

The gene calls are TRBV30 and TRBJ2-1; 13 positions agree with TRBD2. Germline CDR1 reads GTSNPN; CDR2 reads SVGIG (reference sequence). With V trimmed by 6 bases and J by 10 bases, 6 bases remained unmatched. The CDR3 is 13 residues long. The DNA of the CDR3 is TGTGCCTGCTATCCGGGACTAGCGGGAGAGCAGTTCTTC. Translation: CACYPGLAGEQFF.

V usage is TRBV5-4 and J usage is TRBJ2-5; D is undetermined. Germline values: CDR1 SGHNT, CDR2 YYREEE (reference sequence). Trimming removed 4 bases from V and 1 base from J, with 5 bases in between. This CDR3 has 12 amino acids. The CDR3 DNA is TGTGCCAGCAGCCGACTCCAAGAGACCCAGTACTTC. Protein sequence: CASSRLQETQYF.

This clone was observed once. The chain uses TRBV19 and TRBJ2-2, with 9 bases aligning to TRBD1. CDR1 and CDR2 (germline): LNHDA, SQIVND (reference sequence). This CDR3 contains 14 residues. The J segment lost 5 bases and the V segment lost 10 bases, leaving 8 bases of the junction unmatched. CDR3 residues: CATEDRGLTGELFF. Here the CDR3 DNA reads TGTGCCACCGAGGACAGGGGTTTAACCGGGGAGCTGTTTTTT.